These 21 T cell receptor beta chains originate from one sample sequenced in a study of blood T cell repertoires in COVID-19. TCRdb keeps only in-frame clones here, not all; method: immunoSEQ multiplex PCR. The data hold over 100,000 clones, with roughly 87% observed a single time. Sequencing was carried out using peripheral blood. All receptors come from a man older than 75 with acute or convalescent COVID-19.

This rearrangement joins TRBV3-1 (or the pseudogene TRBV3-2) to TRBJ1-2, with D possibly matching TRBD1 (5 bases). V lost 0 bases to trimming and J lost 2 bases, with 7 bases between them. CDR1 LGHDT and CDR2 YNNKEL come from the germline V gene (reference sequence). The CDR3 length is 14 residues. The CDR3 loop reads CASSQEGRNYGYTF. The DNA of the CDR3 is TGTGCCAGCAGCCAAGAGGGGCGAAACTATGGCTACACCTTC.

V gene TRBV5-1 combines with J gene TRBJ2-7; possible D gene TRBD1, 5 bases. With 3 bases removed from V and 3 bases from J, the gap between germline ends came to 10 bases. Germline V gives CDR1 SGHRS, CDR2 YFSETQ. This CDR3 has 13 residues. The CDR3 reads CASSSQGYYEQYF. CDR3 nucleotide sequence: TGCGCCAGCAGCTCTCAGGGTTACTACGAGCAGTACTTC.

DNA for the CDR3: TGCAGTGCGAATACCCAGGCTGAAGCTTTCTTT. Translation: CSANTQAEAFF. V and J are TRBV20-1 and TRBJ1-1, with D unresolved. V gave up 6 bases and J gave up 6 bases, with 11 bases separating them. The CDR3 sequence is 11 residues long. CDR1 and CDR2 from the germline V gene are DFQATT and SNEGSKA (reference sequence).

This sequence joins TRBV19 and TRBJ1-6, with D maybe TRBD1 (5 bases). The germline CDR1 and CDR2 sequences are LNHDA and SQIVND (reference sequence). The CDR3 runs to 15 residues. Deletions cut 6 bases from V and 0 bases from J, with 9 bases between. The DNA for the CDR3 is TGTGCCAGTAGGGAGGGGAGCTCCTATAATTCACCCCTCCACTTT. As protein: CASREGSSYNSPLHF.

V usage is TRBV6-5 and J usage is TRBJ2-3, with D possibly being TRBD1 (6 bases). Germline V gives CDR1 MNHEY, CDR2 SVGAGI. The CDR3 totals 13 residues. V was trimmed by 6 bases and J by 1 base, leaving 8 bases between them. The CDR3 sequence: CASSWTGTDTQYF. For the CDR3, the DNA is TGTGCCAGCAGCTGGACAGGCACAGATACGCAGTATTTT.

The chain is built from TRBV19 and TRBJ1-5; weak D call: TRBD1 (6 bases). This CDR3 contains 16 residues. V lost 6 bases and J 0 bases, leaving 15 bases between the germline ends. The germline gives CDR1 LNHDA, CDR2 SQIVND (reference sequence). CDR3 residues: CASSTGYSNSNQPQHF. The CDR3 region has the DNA TGTGCCAGTAGCACAGGGTACTCCAATAGCAATCAGCCCCAGCATTTT.

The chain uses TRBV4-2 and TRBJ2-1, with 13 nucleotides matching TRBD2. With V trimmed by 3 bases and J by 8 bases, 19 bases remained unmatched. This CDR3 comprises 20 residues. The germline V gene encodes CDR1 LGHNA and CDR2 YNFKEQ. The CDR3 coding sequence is TGTGCCAGCAGCCAGCAGCTGACTACGCCGACTAGCGGGGGGAGGGATGAGCAGTTCTTC. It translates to CASSQQLTTPTSGGRDEQFF.

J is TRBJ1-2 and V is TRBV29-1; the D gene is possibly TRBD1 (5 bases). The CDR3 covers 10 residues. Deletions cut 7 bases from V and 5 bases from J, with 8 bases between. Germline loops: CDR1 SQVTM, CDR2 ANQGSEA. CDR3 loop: CSDTGYGYTF. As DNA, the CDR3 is TGCAGCGATACAGGTTATGGCTACACCTTC.

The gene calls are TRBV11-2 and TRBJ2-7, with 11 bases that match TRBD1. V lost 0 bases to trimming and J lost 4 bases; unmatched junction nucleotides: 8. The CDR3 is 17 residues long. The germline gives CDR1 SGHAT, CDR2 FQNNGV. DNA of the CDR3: TGTGCCAGCAGCTTAGATCGCTTCCGGGACAGGGGGTACGAGCAGTACTTC. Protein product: CASSLDRFRDRGYEQYF. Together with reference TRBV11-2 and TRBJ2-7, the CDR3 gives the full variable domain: EAGVAQSPRYKIIEKRQSVAFWCNPISGHATLYWYQQILGQGPKLLIQFQNNGVVDDSQLPKDRFSAERLKGVDSTLKIQPAKLEDSAVYLCASSLDRFRDRGYEQYFGPGTRLTVT.

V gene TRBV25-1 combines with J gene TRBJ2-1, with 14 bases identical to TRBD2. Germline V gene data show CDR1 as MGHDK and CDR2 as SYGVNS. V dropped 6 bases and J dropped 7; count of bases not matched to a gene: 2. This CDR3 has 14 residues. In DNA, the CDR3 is TGTGCCAGCAGGACTAGCGGGAGGGCGAATGAGCAGTTCTTC. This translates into CASRTSGRANEQFF. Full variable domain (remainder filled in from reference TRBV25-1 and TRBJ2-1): EADIYQTPRYLVIGTGKKITLECSQTMGHDKMYWYQQDPGMELHLIHYSYGVNSTEKGDLSSESTVSRIRTEHFPLTLESARPSHTSQYLCASRTSGRANEQFFGPGTRLTVL.

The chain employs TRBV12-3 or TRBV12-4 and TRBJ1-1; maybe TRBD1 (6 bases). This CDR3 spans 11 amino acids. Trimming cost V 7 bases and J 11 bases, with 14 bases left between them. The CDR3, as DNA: TGTGCCAGCACCGGACAGACTCGGGCTTTCTTT. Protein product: CASTGQTRAFF.

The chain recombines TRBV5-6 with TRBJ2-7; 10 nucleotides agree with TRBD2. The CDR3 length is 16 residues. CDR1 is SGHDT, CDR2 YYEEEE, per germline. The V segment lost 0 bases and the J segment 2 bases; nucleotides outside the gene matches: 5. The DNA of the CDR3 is TGTGCCAGCAGCTTGGATAGCGGGGGGTTGCCCTACGAGCAGTACTTC. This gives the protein CASSLDSGGLPYEQYF.

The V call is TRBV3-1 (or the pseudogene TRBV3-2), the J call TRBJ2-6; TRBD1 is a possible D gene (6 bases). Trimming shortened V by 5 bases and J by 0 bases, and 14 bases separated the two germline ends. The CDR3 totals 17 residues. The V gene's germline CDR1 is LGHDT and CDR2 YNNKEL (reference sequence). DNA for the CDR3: TGTGCCAGCAGCGCCCGGGACACGAGCTCTGGGGCCAACGTCCTGACTTTC. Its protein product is CASSARDTSSGANVLTF.

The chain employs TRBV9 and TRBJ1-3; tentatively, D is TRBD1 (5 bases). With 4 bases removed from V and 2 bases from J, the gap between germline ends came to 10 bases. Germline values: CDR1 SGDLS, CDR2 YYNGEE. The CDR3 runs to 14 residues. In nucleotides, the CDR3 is TGTGCCAGCAGCTCTGACAGAGCTGGAAACACCATATATTTT. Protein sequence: CASSSDRAGNTIYF.

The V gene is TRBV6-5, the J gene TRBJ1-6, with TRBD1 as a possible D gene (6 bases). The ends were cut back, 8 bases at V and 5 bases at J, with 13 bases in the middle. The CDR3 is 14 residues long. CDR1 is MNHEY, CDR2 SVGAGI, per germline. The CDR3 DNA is TGTGCCAGCCTCGGACAGACAGATAATTCACCCCTCCACTTT. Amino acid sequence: CASLGQTDNSPLHF.

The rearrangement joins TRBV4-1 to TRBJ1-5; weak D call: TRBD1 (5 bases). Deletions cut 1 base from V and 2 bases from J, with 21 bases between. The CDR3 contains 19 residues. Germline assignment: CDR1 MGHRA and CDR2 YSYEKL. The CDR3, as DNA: TGCGCCAGCAGCCAAGCGGGCGGTCGTAACGGGGGTGGCAATCAGCCCCAGCATTTT. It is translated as CASSQAGGRNGGGNQPQHF.

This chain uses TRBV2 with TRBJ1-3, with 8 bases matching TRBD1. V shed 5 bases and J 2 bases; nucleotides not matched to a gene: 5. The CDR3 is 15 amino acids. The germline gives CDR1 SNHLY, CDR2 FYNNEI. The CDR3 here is CASSYTGGAGNTIYF. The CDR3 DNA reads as TGTGCCAGCAGTTATACAGGGGGAGCTGGAAACACCATATATTTT.

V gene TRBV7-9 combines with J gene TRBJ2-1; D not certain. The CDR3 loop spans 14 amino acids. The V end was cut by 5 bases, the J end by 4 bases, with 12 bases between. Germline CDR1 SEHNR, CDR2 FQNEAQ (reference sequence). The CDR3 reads CASSPLIGYNEQFF. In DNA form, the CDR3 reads TGTGCCAGCAGCCCATTAATCGGGTACAATGAGCAGTTCTTC.

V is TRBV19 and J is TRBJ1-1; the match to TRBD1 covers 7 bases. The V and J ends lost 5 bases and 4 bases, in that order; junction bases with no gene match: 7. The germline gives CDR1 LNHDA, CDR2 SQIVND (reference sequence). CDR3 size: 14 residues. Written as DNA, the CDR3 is TGTGCCAGTAGTCAAGGGACAGTTTCCACTGAAGCTTTCTTT. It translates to CASSQGTVSTEAFF.

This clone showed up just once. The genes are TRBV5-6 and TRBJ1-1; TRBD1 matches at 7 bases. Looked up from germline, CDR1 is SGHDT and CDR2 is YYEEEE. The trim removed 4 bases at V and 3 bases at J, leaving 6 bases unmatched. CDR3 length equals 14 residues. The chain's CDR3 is CASSRGQGDTEAFF. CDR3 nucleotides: TGTGCCAGCAGCCGGGGGCAGGGGGACACTGAAGCTTTCTTT.

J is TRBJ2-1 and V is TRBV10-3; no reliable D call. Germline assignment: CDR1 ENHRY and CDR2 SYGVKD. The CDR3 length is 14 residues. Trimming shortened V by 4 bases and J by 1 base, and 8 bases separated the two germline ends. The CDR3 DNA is TGTGCCATCAGTGTTGGGCAGTCCTACAATGAGCAGTTCTTC. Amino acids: CAISVGQSYNEQFF.